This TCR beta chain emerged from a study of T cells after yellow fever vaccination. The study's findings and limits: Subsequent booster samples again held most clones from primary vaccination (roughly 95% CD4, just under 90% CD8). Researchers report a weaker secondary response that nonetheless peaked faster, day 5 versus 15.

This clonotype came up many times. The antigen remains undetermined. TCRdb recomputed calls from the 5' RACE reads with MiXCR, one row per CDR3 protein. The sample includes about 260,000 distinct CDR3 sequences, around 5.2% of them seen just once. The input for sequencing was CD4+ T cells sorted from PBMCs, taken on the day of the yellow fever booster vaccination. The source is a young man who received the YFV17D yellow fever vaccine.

The CDR3 loop reads CASRLNRVDTDTQYF. Written as DNA, the CDR3 is TGTGCCAGCAGGTTAAACAGGGTGGACACAGATACGCAGTATTTT. The rearrangement joins TRBV27 to TRBJ2-3; the D gene is possibly TRBD1 (6 bases). Germline lookup yields CDR1 MNHEY and CDR2 SMNVEV (reference sequence). The CDR3 consists of 15 residues. V lost 6 bases to trimming and J lost 2 bases, with 15 bases between them.